This is a list of T cell receptor beta chains from one sample in a study of OX40 agonist ivuxolimab in advanced cancers. Sequencing used immunoSEQ multiplex PCR; TCRdb keeps in-frame clones, though not all of them. The table records about 80,000 clones, about 93% of them present only once. This specimen was CD4+ or CD8+ T cells sorted from blood, taken in a trial of the OX40 agonist ivuxolimab. The source is an adult with an advanced solid tumor such as melanoma, head and neck, liver or kidney cancer. The CDR3 runs from the conserved cysteine through the conserved F or W. The D gene is left open where the match is weak. A row's size may be missing; if present it is once, few, many or a size class.

clone_size	d_call	j_call	v_call	cdr3_aa	cdr3_nt
.	TRBD1	TRBJ2-7	TRBV7-9	CASSQATGGEWDEQYF	TGTGCCAGCAGCCAAGCAACAGGGGGAGAGTGGGACGAGCAGTACTTC
.	TRBD1	TRBJ2-7	TRBV5-8	CASSKGTGANREQYF	TGTGCCAGCAGCAAAGGGACAGGGGCTAATCGCGAGCAGTACTTC
.	.	TRBJ2-1	TRBV4-2	CASSQDRQEQFF	TGTGCCAGCAGCCAAGATCGTCAGGAGCAGTTCTTC
.	TRBD1	TRBJ2-7	TRBV4-3	CASSQTGTGVYEQYF	TGCGCCAGCAGCCAGACCGGGACAGGGGTGTACGAGCAGTACTTC
once	.	TRBJ1-1	TRBV9	CASSVDSTEAFF	TGTGCCAGCAGCGTAGATTCTACTGAAGCTTTCTTT
.	TRBD1	TRBJ2-3	TRBV10-1	CASRDRQGGTDTQYF	TGCGCCAGCAGGGACCGACAGGGGGGCACAGATACGCAGTATTTT
.	.	TRBJ2-7	TRBV27	CASSWGAGYEQYF	TGTGCCAGCAGTTGGGGGGCGGGCTACGAGCAGTACTTC
.	TRBD2	TRBJ2-1	TRBV6-4	CASSPTSGSYNEQFF	TGTGCCAGCAGTCCGACTAGCGGGAGCTACAATGAGCAGTTCTTC
medium-sized	.	TRBJ2-3	TRBV7-7	CASSLALWTTQYF	TGTGCTAGCAGCTTAGCCTTGTGGACTACGCAGTATTTT
.	TRBD1	TRBJ1-5	TRBV5-6	CASSWGTALNQPQHF	TGTGCCAGCAGCTGGGGGACAGCTCTGAATCAGCCCCAGCATTTT
.	.	TRBJ2-3	TRBV5-1	CASITEGTQYF	TGCGCCAGCATCACCGAAGGTACGCAGTATTTT
.	.	TRBJ1-3	TRBV28	CASRLGNTIYF	TGTGCCAGCCGCCTTGGAAACACCATATATTTT
.	TRBD2	TRBJ2-3	TRBV9	CASSSRTSGRDADTQYF	TGTGCCAGCAGCTCTCGGACTAGCGGGAGGGACGCAGATACGCAGTATTTT
.	TRBD1	TRBJ2-7	TRBV6-1	CASSEIQGYEQYF	TGTGCCAGCAGTGAAATACAGGGGTACGAGCAGTACTTC
.	.	TRBJ2-2	TRBV5-5	CASSFLFSTEITGELFF	TGTGCCAGCAGCTTTCTTTTTTCGACGGAGATCACCGGGGAGCTGTTTTTT
.	TRBD2	TRBJ2-1	TRBV11-3	CASSSLRLAGGPSSYNEQFF	TGTGCCAGCAGCTCATTACGACTAGCGGGAGGGCCGAGCTCCTACAATGAGCAGTTCTTC
.	.	TRBJ2-3	TRBV5-4	CASSFLRTDTQYF	TGTGCCAGCAGCTTTCTTCGCACAGATACGCAGTATTTT
.	.	TRBJ2-7	TRBV27	CASSLGQGSEQYF	TGTGCCAGCAGTTTAGGGCAGGGATCCGAGCAGTACTTC
.	TRBD2	TRBJ2-1	TRBV9	CASSVGAGPYNEQFF	TGTGCCAGCAGCGTAGGAGCGGGGCCCTACAATGAGCAGTTCTTC
once	.	TRBJ1-3	TRBV29-1	CSVPDTDSGNTIYF	TGCAGCGTGCCCGACACAGACTCTGGAAACACCATATATTTT
once	.	TRBJ2-1	TRBV7-3	CASSLTPYNEQFF	TGTGCCAGCAGCTTAACCCCATACAATGAGCAGTTCTTC
.	.	TRBJ2-3	TRBV28	CASSPQDLLGTDTQYF	TGTGCCAGCAGTCCCCAGGACTTGCTCGGCACAGATACGCAGTATTTT
.	.	TRBJ2-3	TRBV5-4	CASSPSGYTDTQYF	TGTGCCAGCAGCCCCTCGGGCTACACAGATACGCAGTATTTT
.	.	TRBJ1-4	TRBV5-4	CAAGELDNEKLFF	TGTGCCGCCGGAGAGCTTGATAATGAAAAACTGTTTTTT
.	.	TRBJ1-1	TRBV29-1	CSVQGGVKGGSEAFF	TGCAGCGTACAGGGAGGGGTTAAGGGTGGATCTGAAGCTTTCTTT
.	TRBD2	TRBJ2-7	TRBV4-3	CASSLWAAGGTEQYF	TGCGCCAGCAGCCTCTGGGCAGCGGGAGGGACCGAGCAGTACTTC
.	TRBD2	TRBJ2-3	TRBV5-4	CAYIRGKKAGGRDTQYF	TGTGCCTATATTCGGGGTAAAAAAGCGGGAGGGCGAGATACGCAGTATTTT
.	.	TRBJ2-1	TRBV9	CASSTRPGASYNEQFF	TGTGCCAGCAGCACACGTCCCGGAGCTTCCTACAATGAGCAGTTCTTC
few	.	TRBJ2-6	TRBV11-3	CASSPRSGANVLTF	TGTGCCAGCAGCCCCCGATCTGGGGCCAACGTCCTGACTTTC
.	.	TRBJ2-2	TRBV27	CASSFSVGTLNTGELFF	TGTGCCAGCAGTTTTAGTGTCGGAACCTTGAACACCGGGGAGCTGTTTTTT
once	TRBD1	TRBJ1-1	TRBV6-1	CASSTGGVNTEAFF	TGTGCCAGCAGCACAGGGGGAGTGAACACTGAAGCTTTCTTT
.	.	TRBJ2-7	TRBV9	CASSLSSGLAGQYF	TGTGCCAGCAGCTTATCCTCCGGGTTGGCGGGGCAGTACTTC